This entry concerns a single TCR beta chain. Germline-derived CDR1 and CDR2 are SGHAT and FQNNGV. The CDR3 has 19 residues. V trimming: 0 bases; J trimming: 4 bases; junction bases outside the gene matches: 10. This specimen comes from a study of blood T cell repertoires in COVID-19. About the study: Specimens from acute and convalescent COVID-19 originated in the United States, Italy and Spain. From T cells, B-cell-depleted T cells, or PBMCs came the material, which was cDNA or gDNA.

The Seattle site enrolled patients during active infection and followed them longitudinally. Per the authors' pipeline: Using reference gene primer amplification, nucleated cell counts were estimated. Only in-frame clones appear in the TCRdb table, and some are missing; sequencing was by immunoSEQ multiplex PCR. The D gene and trimming were derived from the DNA, and the V and J assignments and clone size from that table. Of 500,000 to 600,000 clones listed, roughly nine tenths are singletons. Sequencing used peripheral blood. V usage is TRBV11-2 and J usage is TRBJ2-2; 11 bases are a match to TRBD2. The TCR originated in a woman between 45 and 60 years old with COVID-19, enrolled during active disease. The DNA for the CDR3 is TGTGCCAGCAGCTTAGAATTTCGGTTAGCGGGGGGGCTCACCGGGGAGCTGTTTTTT. This encodes CASSLEFRLAGGLTGELFF. Drawing the rest from reference TRBV11-2 and TRBJ2-2, the complete variable domain is EAGVAQSPRYKIIEKRQSVAFWCNPISGHATLYWYQQILGQGPKLLIQFQNNGVVDDSQLPKDRFSAERLKGVDSTLKIQPAKLEDSAVYLCASSLEFRLAGGLTGELFFGEGSRLTVL.